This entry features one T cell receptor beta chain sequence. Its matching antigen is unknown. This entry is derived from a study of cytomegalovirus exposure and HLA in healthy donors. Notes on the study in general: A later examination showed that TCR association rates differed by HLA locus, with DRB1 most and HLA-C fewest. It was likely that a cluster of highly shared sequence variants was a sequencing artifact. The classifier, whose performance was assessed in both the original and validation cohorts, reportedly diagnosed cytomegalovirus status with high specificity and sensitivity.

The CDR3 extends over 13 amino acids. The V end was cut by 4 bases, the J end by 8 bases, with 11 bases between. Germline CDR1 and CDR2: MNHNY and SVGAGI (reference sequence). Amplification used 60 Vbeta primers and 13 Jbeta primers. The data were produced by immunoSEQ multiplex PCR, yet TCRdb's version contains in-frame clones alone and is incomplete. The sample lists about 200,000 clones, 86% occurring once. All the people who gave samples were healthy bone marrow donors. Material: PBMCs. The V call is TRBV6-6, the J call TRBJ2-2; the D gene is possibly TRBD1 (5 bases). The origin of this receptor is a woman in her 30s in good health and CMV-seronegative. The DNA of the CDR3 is TGTGCCAGCAGTTCCCCTGGGGCTGGGGAGCTGTTTTTT. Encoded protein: CASSSPGAGELFF.